Presented here are 9 T cell receptor beta chains from one specimen sequenced in a study of technical replicates of blood from several donors. Profiled with immunoSEQ multiplex PCR; TCRdb holds only in-frame clones, not every one. The sample includes more than 55,000 clones, more than 85% of them seen just once. Sequencing was done on a sample of PBMCs. The receptors were gathered from a human donor in good health. Some clones in this sample may be carry-over from other donors' samples.

The chain is built from TRBV29-1 and TRBJ1-2, with D unresolved. The V gene's germline CDR1 is SQVTM and CDR2 ANQGSEA. V was trimmed by 5 bases and J by 7 bases, leaving 14 bases between them. The CDR3 contains 12 residues. CDR3 sequence (DNA): TGCAGCGTTCCCTGGGAGGGTTCTGGCTACACCTTC. Amino acid sequence: CSVPWEGSGYTF. Variable domain in full (rest from reference TRBV29-1 and TRBJ1-2): SAVISQKPSRDICQRGTSLTIQCQVDSQVTMMFWYRQQPGQSLTLIATANQGSEATYESGFVIDKFPISRPNLTFSTLTVSNMSPEDSSIYLCSVPWEGSGYTFGSGTRLTVV.

This clone was detected many times. This rearrangement joins TRBV13 to TRBJ2-1; 10 bases align to TRBD1. Germline CDR1 and CDR2: PRHDT and FYEKMQ (reference sequence). V shed 4 bases, J shed 6 bases, and the junction held 9 bases outside the gene matches. The length of the CDR3 is 16 residues. CDR3 nucleotide sequence: TGTGCCAGCAGCTCATTGTCCGGGACAGGGGTCAATGAGCAGTTCTTC. It translates to CASSSLSGTGVNEQFF.

The V call is TRBV19, the J call TRBJ1-2; 9 positions match TRBD1. The V gene end was trimmed by 5 bases and the J gene end by 4 bases; junction bases not matched to a gene: 11. Germline values: CDR1 LNHDA, CDR2 SQIVND (reference sequence). The CDR3 is made up of 16 amino acids. The CDR3 reads CASSPWTGEGSYGYTF. In DNA, the CDR3 is TGTGCCAGTAGTCCCTGGACAGGGGAAGGGTCCTATGGCTACACCTTC.

The chain couples TRBV19 to TRBJ2-1; 7 nucleotides agree with TRBD2. Germline V lookup: CDR1 LNHDA, CDR2 SQIVND (reference sequence). This CDR3 is 16 amino acids long. Losses at the gene ends were 3 bases for V and 3 bases for J; bases not matched to a gene: 8. In nucleotides, the CDR3 is TGTGCCAGTAGTATGGTAGCGGGCCTCGGCTACAATGAGCAGTTCTTC. This codes for CASSMVAGLGYNEQFF.

The rearrangement uses TRBV19 and TRBJ1-5, with 9 bases matching TRBD1. Germline CDR1 and CDR2: LNHDA and SQIVND (reference sequence). CDR3 length equals 20 residues. J gave up 0 bases and V 8 bases, and 20 bases lay outside the gene matches. CDR3 sequence reads: CASSGASDRGAAYSNQPQHF. The CDR3 nucleotides read TGTGCCAGTTCCGGGGCGTCAGACAGGGGGGCCGCGTATAGCAATCAGCCCCAGCATTTT.

V and J are TRBV29-1 and TRBJ1-1; weak D call: TRBD1 (6 bases). The CDR3 runs to 14 residues. Trimming stripped 4 bases from V and 2 bases from J, with 14 bases between. Germline CDR1 is SQVTM and CDR2 is ANQGSEA. The CDR3 spells CSVVSGTTNTEAFF. The CDR3 nucleotides read TGCAGCGTTGTGTCCGGGACAACTAACACTGAAGCTTTCTTT.

The chain is built from TRBV6-1 and TRBJ2-7, with a tentative D call TRBD1 (6 bases). The length of the CDR3 is 12 residues. Germline CDR1 and CDR2: MNHNS and SASEGT. V was cut by 4 bases and J by 3 bases, with 7 bases left in between. CDR3 amino acids: CASSGDIYEQYF. The CDR3 DNA reads as TGTGCCAGCAGTGGGGACATCTACGAGCAGTACTTC.

Written as DNA, the CDR3 is TGTGCCAGCAGACGAAGAGCCCCAGGGAAGGAAAAACTGTTTTTT. Its translation is CASRRRAPGKEKLFF. The gene calls are TRBV5-8 and TRBJ1-4; perhaps TRBD1 as D (5 bases). The CDR3 covers 15 residues. Germline CDR1 and CDR2: SGHTS and YDEGEE. The V end was cut by 5 bases, the J end by 8 bases, with 19 bases between.

As DNA, the CDR3 is TGTGCCAGCAGTGGAGAACCCTACGAGCAGTACTTC. It yields the protein CASSGEPYEQYF. The chain is built from TRBV2 and TRBJ2-7; D uncertain. V gave up 4 bases and J gave up 2 bases, with 6 bases separating them. CDR3 length: 12 residues. The V gene's germline CDR1 is SNHLY and CDR2 FYNNEI.